The clone carrying this T cell receptor (beta chain) was found a few times. No antigen is known for it. This record comes from a study of cytomegalovirus exposure and HLA in healthy donors. Study-wide results and caveats: Other equally common chains were less clonally expanded than HLA-associated TCR beta chains, a later analysis showed. A later analysis reportedly found that, within productive TCRs, an Asian-associated ancestry cluster had fewer N-insertions than the mean observed across the roughly 630 donors.

The PCR had 60 Vbeta and 13 Jbeta primers. Libraries were prepared by immunoSEQ multiplex PCR; TCRdb keeps only in-frame clonotypes and omits some of them. The profile covers nearly 110,000 clones, with 60% to 85% appearing a single time and 2.5% to 3% taken by the ten largest. This clonotype was sampled from a male donor in good health and CMV-seropositive. The sample taken for sequencing was PBMCs.

In DNA, the CDR3 is TGTGCCAGCAGGAGGACAGCCCTAAGCGGCTATGGCTACACCTTC. Translation: CASRRTALSGYGYTF. J is TRBJ1-2 and V is TRBV27; D may be TRBD1 (6 bases). The V gene lost 6 bases and the J gene lost 4 bases, with 18 bases spanning the gap. CDR1 is MNHEY, CDR2 SMNVEV, per germline (reference sequence). The CDR3 consists of 15 residues.